This T cell receptor (beta chain) was observed in a study of blood T cell repertoires in COVID-19. On the study more broadly: Whether acute or convalescent, the COVID-19 samples came from the United States, Italy and Spain. Sample material is recorded as cDNA or gDNA derived from T cells, B-cell-depleted T cells, or PBMCs.

In germline, CDR1 is MNHNS, CDR2 SASEGT. With 4 bases removed from V and 6 bases from J, the gap between germline ends came to 22 bases. The CDR3 length is 16 residues. Assay: immunoSEQ multiplex PCR; the TCRdb copy retains only in-frame clones and omits some. This repertoire shows around 160,000 clones, 65% to 85% found once; its top ten account for 4.5% to 7.5%. Clinical history reported by participants formed the basis on which cohorts were assigned. Recovered status in Cohort 3 required two negative PCRs, clearance, or symptom resolution. This clonotype was sampled from a man aged 35-49 years who had recovered from COVID-19. Sequenced sample: PBMCs or T cells enriched from blood (not recorded which). V is TRBV6-1 and J is TRBJ2-7; D is possibly TRBD1 (6 bases). This chain's CDR3 is CASSGMYDRNGREQYF. The CDR3 DNA reads TGTGCCAGCAGTGGGATGTACGACAGGAACGGTCGCGAGCAGTACTTC.